This is a list of T cell receptor beta chains from one sample in a study of response to subunit inactivated influenza vaccine. MiXCR, applied by TCRdb to the RT-PCR reads, yields one record per CDR3 protein. The sample contains some 850,000 distinct CDR3 sequences, roughly 18% of which appear only once. This sample comprised PBMCs from blood, obtained about 5 days after vaccination. The source is a man aged 50 or older who received an inactivated influenza vaccine. CDR3s include the opening cysteine and the closing phenylalanine or tryptophan. D genes are given only for firm matches. Some rows mark clone size as missing; the rest say once, few, many or name a class of expanded clone.

size: few; V: TRBV27; D: TRBD2; J: TRBJ2-7; DNA: TGTGCCAGCGGGAGCGGGAGGACCTACGAGCAGTACTTC; CDR3: CASGSGRTYEQYF
size: NA; V: TRBV10-3; D: NA; J: TRBJ1-6; DNA: TGTGCCATCAGTGAGGGCGGACAGACTAATTCACCCCTCCACTTT; CDR3: CAISEGGQTNSPLHF
size: few; V: TRBV7-6; D: NA; J: TRBJ1-6; DNA: TGTGCCAGCAGCTTAGAAAAAGGGGGTAATTCACCCCTCCACTTT; CDR3: CASSLEKGGNSPLHF
size: few; V: TRBV6-2/TRBV6-3; D: NA; J: TRBJ2-2; DNA: TGTGCCAGCAGCCTTATGAGGGGATTGGCCGGGGAGCTGTTTTTT; CDR3: CASSLMRGLAGELFF
size: few; V: TRBV7-2; D: NA; J: TRBJ1-1; DNA: TGTGCCAGCAGCGTTCATCCGGGACTTGACGCTTTCTTT; CDR3: CASSVHPGLDAFF
size: NA; V: TRBV10-3; D: NA; J: TRBJ1-1; DNA: TGTGCCATCAGTGAGTCGAGCGCCGAAGCTTTCTTT; CDR3: CAISESSAEAFF
size: NA; V: TRBV20-1; D: NA; J: TRBJ2-5; DNA: TGCAGTGCGCCCGAAGGTGGATTTGGGACCCAGTACTTC; CDR3: CSAPEGGFGTQYF
size: NA; V: TRBV11-2; D: TRBD1; J: TRBJ2-1; DNA: TGTGCCAGCAGCTTACCCTCTACCGGGACAGAGAAAACATACAATGAGCAGTTCTTC; CDR3: CASSLPSTGTEKTYNEQFF
size: NA; V: TRBV7-2; D: TRBD2; J: TRBJ2-7; DNA: TGTGCCAGCAGATTCAGCGGGAGGGACTCCTACGAGCAGTACTTC; CDR3: CASRFSGRDSYEQYF
size: many; V: TRBV4-3; D: TRBD1; J: TRBJ2-5; DNA: TGCGCCAGCAGCCAAGATCGGACAGGGCCGGAGACCCAGTACTTC; CDR3: CASSQDRTGPETQYF
size: NA; V: TRBV6-1; D: NA; J: TRBJ2-3; DNA: TGTGCCAGCAGTGGACGGAAAGGGTTGGTTACGCAGTATTTT; CDR3: CASSGRKGLVTQYF
size: few; V: TRBV12-3/TRBV12-4; D: TRBD1; J: TRBJ1-6; DNA: TGTGCCAGCAGTCGACAGGGTAGCTTAAATCATTCACCCCTCCACTTT; CDR3: CASSRQGSLNHSPLHF
size: NA; V: TRBV7-8; D: NA; J: TRBJ1-3; DNA: TGTGCCAGCAGCTTAACCAGGACAGTAAACACCATATATTTT; CDR3: CASSLTRTVNTIYF
size: few; V: TRBV20-1; D: TRBD2; J: TRBJ2-7; DNA: TGCAGTGTCCCAAGGCCGGGACTAGCGGGATTGAAGGGTCGCGAGCAGTACTTC; CDR3: CSVPRPGLAGLKGREQYF